These 21 T cell receptor beta chains originate from one sample sequenced in a study of blood T cell repertoires in COVID-19 (dated by TCRdb to the early 2020s). Libraries were constructed by the immunoSEQ multiplex PCR assay. This is the immuneACCESS table as TCRdb keeps it, with only in-frame sequences that have V and J called. A part of the clones is gone; compared with another copy, unresolved V genes explain less than half, and the rest is unexplained. The sample includes about 140,000 clones, with around 83% observed a single time. The top ten clonotypes cover about 8% of the sample. The sequencing input was peripheral blood. Receptor source: a woman aged 60-70 years with acute or convalescent COVID-19.

The chain is built from TRBV12-3 or TRBV12-4 and TRBJ2-7, with D possibly matching TRBD2 (5 bases). The CDR3 is 13 residues long. V shed 3 bases and J shed 3 bases, with 9 bases lying between them. CDR3 DNA: TGTGCCAGCAGTTTCGACTACTACTACGAGCAGTACTTC. Amino acid sequence: CASSFDYYYEQYF.

The V gene is TRBV4-1, the J gene TRBJ1-6, with TRBD1 as a possible D gene (6 bases). Germline-derived CDR1 and CDR2 are MGHRA and YSYEKL. This CDR3 is 14 amino acids long. V shed 0 bases and J shed 9 bases, with 9 bases lying between them. CDR3 nucleotides: TGCGCCAGCAGCCAAGAACAGGGAACTTCACCCCTCCACTTT. Translating gives CASSQEQGTSPLHF.

The rearrangement joins TRBV9 to TRBJ2-3; possibly TRBD1 for D (6 bases). The CDR3 consists of 18 residues. The germline CDR1 and CDR2 sequences are SGDLS and YYNGEE. The V and J ends lost 0 bases and 2 bases respectively, with 19 bases between them. The CDR3, as DNA: TGTGCCAGCAGCGTAGAGCCCCTGGGGGCCGCTCTCACAGATACGCAGTATTTT. Protein product: CASSVEPLGAALTDTQYF.

This clone was recorded at least ten times. V gene TRBV6-5 combines with J gene TRBJ1-5; no firm D call. Germline V gene sequence: CDR1 MNHEY, CDR2 SVGAGI. This CDR3 comprises 14 residues. Trimming removed 0 bases from V and 6 bases from J, with 9 bases in between. CDR3 DNA sequence: TGTGCCAGCAGTTACTCGATCGGGGTTCAGCCCCAGCATTTT. It encodes CASSYSIGVQPQHF.

This chain links TRBV20-1 with TRBJ1-2, with a tentative D call TRBD1 (6 bases). The CDR3 is 18 residues long. CDR1 is DFQATT, CDR2 SNEGSKA, per germline (reference sequence). Trimming removed 3 bases at V and 8 bases at J, with 31 bases between. The CDR3 loop reads CSASGWGTGTGGSYGYTF. In nucleotides, the CDR3 is TGCAGTGCTAGTGGATGGGGCACAGGGACGGGGGGGTCATACGGCTACACCTTC.

The genes are TRBV12-5 and TRBJ1-5, with 7 positions matching TRBD1. This CDR3 is 11 amino acids long. Germline V CDR1 and CDR2: LGHNT, FRNRAP. V was clipped by 4 bases and J by 11 bases; unmatched bases: 2. The CDR3 spells CASGWDRSQHF. For the CDR3, the DNA is TGTGCTAGTGGTTGGGACAGATCCCAGCATTTT.

V gene TRBV19 combines with J gene TRBJ1-2; 7 nucleotides align to TRBD1. Losses at the gene ends were 5 bases for V and 4 bases for J; bases not matched to a gene: 13. The CDR3 extends over 16 amino acids. Germline V gene sequence: CDR1 LNHDA, CDR2 SQIVND (reference sequence). The CDR3 DNA is TGTGCCAGTAGTGTGCAACAGGGGTCCGGCGTCTATGGCTACACCTTC. It codes for CASSVQQGSGVYGYTF.

The CDR3 is CASSLGAGGIYEQYF. CDR3 DNA sequence: TGTGCCAGCAGCTTAGGTGCGGGGGGGATCTACGAGCAGTACTTC. The gene calls are TRBV7-8 and TRBJ2-7, with TRBD2 identical over 9 bases. The CDR3 contains 15 residues. V shed 1 base, J shed 3 bases, and the junction held 4 bases outside the gene matches. Germline V gene sequence: CDR1 SGHVS, CDR2 FQNEAQ.

The chain links TRBV11-3 to TRBJ2-5, with D perhaps matching TRBD1 (6 bases). Germline loops: CDR1 SGHNT, CDR2 YENEEA. This CDR3 is built from 11 residues. V was pared by 5 bases and J by 9 bases, with 10 bases between. CDR3 sequence: CASSLKGAQYF. The CDR3 DNA is TGTGCCAGCAGCCTTAAGGGGGCCCAGTACTTC.

J is TRBJ2-7 and V is TRBV6-5; TRBD1 might be the D (6 bases). The germline CDR1 and CDR2 sequences are MNHEY and SVGAGI. V lost 7 bases, J lost 2 bases, and 15 bases lay in between. This CDR3 has 14 amino acids. The DNA of the CDR3 is TGTGCCAGCAACAAGGGGGACGTGCCCTACGAGCAGTACTTC. Encoded protein: CASNKGDVPYEQYF.

The rearrangement joins TRBV7-8 to TRBJ2-2; a weak D match, TRBD2 (5 bases). CDR3 size: 14 residues. V lost 5 bases and J lost 6, with 13 bases in between. Germline CDR1 and CDR2: SGHVS and FQNEAQ. CDR3 loop: CASSNSLVPGELFF. The CDR3 DNA sequence: TGTGCCAGCAGCAACTCACTAGTCCCCGGGGAGCTGTTTTTT.

The J gene is TRBJ1-1, the V gene TRBV6-2 or TRBV6-3; no clear D. V gave up 2 bases and J gave up 0 bases, with 19 bases separating them. CDR1 and CDR2 (germline): MNHEY, SVGEGT. This CDR3 is 18 amino acids long. CDR3: CASSYAGFRYFMNTEAFF. CDR3 bases: TGTGCCAGCAGTTACGCGGGGTTTCGCTACTTTATGAACACTGAAGCTTTCTTT.

CDR3 nucleotides: TGTGCCATCAGTGGGAGCTCGGGGGGGACCACCGGGGAGCTGTTTTTT. The encoded protein is CAISGSSGGTTGELFF. This rearrangement joins TRBV10-3 to TRBJ2-2, with 8 bases aligning to TRBD2. J was trimmed by 4 bases and V by 4 bases; bases with no gene match: 8. CDR1 is ENHRY, CDR2 SYGVKD, per germline. This CDR3 comprises 16 residues.

The J gene is TRBJ2-1, the V gene TRBV6-5; D uncertain. The CDR3 covers 13 residues. Germline V gives CDR1 MNHEY, CDR2 SVGAGI. Trimming cost V 8 bases and J 0 bases, with 8 bases left between them. The CDR3 loop reads CASRSNSYNEQFF. The CDR3 nucleotides are TGTGCCAGCCGGTCAAACTCCTACAATGAGCAGTTCTTC.

This clone was counted a few times. The gene calls are TRBV7-9 and TRBJ2-7, with 7 positions matching TRBD1. Germline trimming cut 5 bases from V and 0 bases from J; bases unmatched to any gene: 7. Germline lookup yields CDR1 SEHNR and CDR2 FQNEAQ (reference sequence). The CDR3 runs to 15 residues. CDR3 loop: CASSPQGTTSYEQYF. The CDR3 bases are TGTGCCAGCAGCCCACAGGGGACAACCTCCTACGAGCAGTACTTC.

V is TRBV30 and J is TRBJ1-2; 8 bases match TRBD1. The J segment lost 7 bases and the V segment lost 5 bases, leaving 6 bases of the junction unmatched. The CDR3 has 12 amino acids. From germline, CDR1 is GTSNPN and CDR2 SVGIG (reference sequence). The CDR3 is CAWGQGSFGYTF. CDR3 bases: TGTGCCTGGGGACAGGGTTCGTTTGGCTACACCTTC. Based on the CDR3 plus reference TRBV30 and TRBJ1-2, the full variable domain is SQTIHQWPATLVQPVGSPLSLECTVEGTSNPNLYWYRQAAGRGLQLLFYSVGIGQISSEVPQNLSASRPQDRQFILSSKKLLLSDSGFYLCAWGQGSFGYTFGSGTRLTVV.

This clone was seen only once. In nucleotides, the CDR3 is TGTGCCAGCAGCCAACAGGGGTCACCCCTCCACTTT. Translation: CASSQQGSPLHF. The chain has TRBV12-3 or TRBV12-4 and TRBJ1-6, with 7 positions matching TRBD1. The V segment lost 6 bases and the J segment 10 bases; nucleotides outside the gene matches: 3. The CDR3 has 12 residues.

V usage is TRBV7-2 and J usage is TRBJ2-7; 10 nucleotides line up with TRBD1. V trimming: 1 base; J trimming: 3 bases; junction bases outside the gene matches: 6. The V gene's germline CDR1 is SGHTA and CDR2 FQGNSA. The CDR3 consists of 16 residues. This CDR3 is CASSLGGQGRLYEQYF. The CDR3 DNA is TGTGCCAGCAGCTTAGGGGGACAGGGGAGGCTCTACGAGCAGTACTTC.

CDR3 bases: TGTGCCAGCAGCTTACAAACAGGGGTTGTTACGTCTGAGCAGTTCTTC. Amino acids: CASSLQTGVVTSEQFF. V and J are TRBV5-8 and TRBJ2-1; 7 bases align to TRBD1. V was clipped by 2 bases and J by 9 bases; unmatched bases: 14. The CDR3 is 16 amino acids. Germline CDR1 SGHTS, CDR2 YDEGEE. Full variable domain (remainder filled in from reference TRBV5-8 and TRBJ2-1): EAGVTQSPTHLIKTRGQQATLRCSPISGHTSVYWYQQALGLGLQFLLWYDEGEERNRGNFPPRFSGRQFPNYSSELNVNALELEDSALYLCASSLQTGVVTSEQFFGPGTRLTVL.

The rearrangement uses TRBV2 and TRBJ2-1, with 11 bases lining up with TRBD1. This CDR3 is 16 amino acids long. Germline CDR1 SNHLY, CDR2 FYNNEI. Trimming at V came to 1 base and at J to 4 bases, leaving 3 bases not matched to a gene. In DNA, the CDR3 is TGTGCCAGCAGTGAAGGGACAGGGGGCGCATACAATGAGCAGTTCTTC. This sequence encodes CASSEGTGGAYNEQFF.

The gene calls are TRBV30 and TRBJ1-6; D remains unclear. The CDR3 loop spans 13 amino acids. Germline values: CDR1 GTSNPN, CDR2 SVGIG (reference sequence). Trimming took off 0 bases at V and 17 bases at J, with 17 bases between the two ends. For the CDR3, the DNA is TGTGCCTGGAGTGTAGGGAGGGAACTAAGCATCCACTTT. Protein sequence: CAWSVGRELSIHF.